These T cell receptor beta chains were read from a single sample in a study of T cell changes during pregnancy in multiple sclerosis. Repertoires were generated with immunoSEQ multiplex PCR, while TCRdb's copy carries only in-frame clones and drops some. The sample shows 25,000 to 35,000 clones, roughly nine tenths of them seen only once. The sample was CD8+ T cells from peripheral blood mononuclear cells, taken in the second trimester of pregnancy. All receptors come from a female donor with multiple sclerosis, enrolled in a pregnancy study. Both conserved end residues are part of each CDR3. The D gene is left open where the match is weak. The size field is filled for only some rows; it gives once, few, many or a size class.

.	once	TRBV9	TRBJ2-6	TGTGCCAGCGGTGGGTCAGGGGCGGGGGCCAACGTCCTGACTTTC	CASGGSGAGANVLTF
.	.	TRBV19	TRBJ1-2	TGTGCCAGTAGTATATCTCGGGGGTACTATGGCTACACCTTC	CASSISRGYYGYTF
.	.	TRBV13	TRBJ1-4	TGTGCCAGCAGCTTAGGTCCGGGTGGGACTAATGAAAAACTGTTTTTT	CASSLGPGGTNEKLFF
TRBD1	.	TRBV6-1	TRBJ2-5	TGTGCCAGCCGGGACAGGGGTGGAGAGACCCAGTACTTC	CASRDRGGETQYF
.	.	TRBV28	TRBJ1-1	TGTGCCAGCAGGGAAAGGGGGTGGACTGAAGCTTTCTTT	CASRERGWTEAFF
TRBD2	medium-sized	TRBV7-9	TRBJ2-1	TGTGCCAGCAGCCGCGGACTAGCGGGGGGCTCCCCCTGGGATGAGCAGTTCTTC	CASSRGLAGGSPWDEQFF
TRBD1	.	TRBV7-8	TRBJ2-3	TGTGCCAGCAGCTTAGGGACAGGGGTCGCAGATACGCAGTATTTT	CASSLGTGVADTQYF
TRBD2	.	TRBV27	TRBJ2-2	TGTGCCAGCACCACTAGCGTTCTAACCGGGGAGCTGTTTTTT	CASTTSVLTGELFF
.	.	TRBV27	TRBJ1-2	TGTGCCAGCAGTTTATCGTTAGGGGTCGGCGGCTACACCTTC	CASSLSLGVGGYTF
TRBD2	.	TRBV7-6	TRBJ2-2	TGTGCCAGCAGCTCAACGCCTCCCCTAGCGGCCGACGACACGAACACCGGGGAGCTGTTTTTT	CASSSTPPLAADDTNTGELFF
.	.	TRBV7-6	TRBJ1-1	TGTGCCAGCAGCTTAGGCAGGGATTACAACACTGAAGCTTTCTTT	CASSLGRDYNTEAFF
TRBD1	.	TRBV5-1	TRBJ2-7	TGCGCCAGCAGCAGGGGAGCCGGGACAGGGGGTATCTACGAGCAGTACTTC	CASSRGAGTGGIYEQYF
TRBD1	.	TRBV19	TRBJ1-2	TGTGCCAGTACCCCGGGACAGACTTTCTATGGCTACACCTTC	CASTPGQTFYGYTF
.	.	TRBV11-2	TRBJ1-4	TGTGCCAGCAGCTTATTGGCAGGGTGGGATGAAAAACTGTTTTTT	CASSLLAGWDEKLFF